This paragraph reports one T cell receptor (beta chain). The antigen is not known. The junction departs from germline at one end; a sequencing error may be responsible. Germline CDR1 reads MNHEY; CDR2 reads SVGEGT. The length of the CDR3 is 14 residues. These data come from a study of Graves' ophthalmopathy and Graves' hyperthyroidism. Study details: Before any treatment was given, at initial diagnosis, peripheral blood was collected. Study results and caveats: The model achieved approximately 71% sensitivity and 72.22% specificity for ophthalmopathy progression.

Patients were excluded if they had other autoimmune diseases or uncontrolled infections, and likewise if pregnancy or lactation applied. Amplification of TCR beta CDR3 regions used RNA transcripts. The first-round RT-PCR employed HTBI primers together with the Qiagen OneStep RT-PCR kit. A multiplex PCR was then performed as the second round. TCRdb reprocessed the multiplex PCR reads via MiXCR and lists one record per CDR3 protein. The table records roughly 400,000 distinct CDR3 sequences, approximately 15% of them present only once. This chain links TRBV6-2 or TRBV6-3 with TRBJ1-5; maybe TRBD1 (5 bases). What was sequenced was peripheral blood. This receptor was identified in a woman aged 18-30 years with stable Graves' hyperthyroidism. CDR3 sequence reads: CASIDIEGIQPQRF. CDR3 nucleotides: TGTGCCAGCATAGACATAGAGGGGATCCAGCCCCAGCGTTTT.